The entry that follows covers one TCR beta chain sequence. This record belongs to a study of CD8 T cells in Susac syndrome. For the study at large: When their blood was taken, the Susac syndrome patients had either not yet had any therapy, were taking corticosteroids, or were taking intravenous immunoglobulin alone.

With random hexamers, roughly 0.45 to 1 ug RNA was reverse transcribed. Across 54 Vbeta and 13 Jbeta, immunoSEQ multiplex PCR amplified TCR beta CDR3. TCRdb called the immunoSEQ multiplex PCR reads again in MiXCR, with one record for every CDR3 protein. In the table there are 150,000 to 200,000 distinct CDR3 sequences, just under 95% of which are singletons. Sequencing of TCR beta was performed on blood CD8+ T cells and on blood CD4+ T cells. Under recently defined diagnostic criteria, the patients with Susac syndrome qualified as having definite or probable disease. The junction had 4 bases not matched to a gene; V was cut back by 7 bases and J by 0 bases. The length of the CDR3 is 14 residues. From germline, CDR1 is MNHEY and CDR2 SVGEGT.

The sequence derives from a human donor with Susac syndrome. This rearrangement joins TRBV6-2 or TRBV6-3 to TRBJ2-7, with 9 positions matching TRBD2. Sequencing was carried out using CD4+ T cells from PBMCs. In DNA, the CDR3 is TGTGCCAGCATTCATAGCGGGGGCTCCTACGAGCAGTACTTC. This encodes CASIHSGGSYEQYF.